This T cell receptor beta chain was recovered during a study of T-cell reconstitution after alpha-beta-depleted transplantation in children. Unique molecular identifiers tagged the TCRbeta library. Using its own MiXCR run on the PCR reads, TCRdb lists one record per CDR3 protein. Among around 500,000 distinct CDR3 sequences listed, about an eighth were seen once. This clonotype appeared a few times. The CDR3 totals 16 residues. The junction had 13 bases not matched to a gene; V was cut back by 7 bases and J by 2 bases. Per the germline V gene, CDR1 is DFQATT and CDR2 is SNEGSKA (reference sequence). The gene calls are TRBV20-1 and TRBJ2-7; 11 positions agree with TRBD1. Sequenced here: PBMCs from the stem cell graft donor, sampled from the stem cell graft. This TCR came from a human donor who donated a stem cell graft to a child with combined immunodeficiency. CDR3 region: CSGGPAPGQGAYEQYF. The CDR3, as DNA: TGCAGTGGGGGCCCCGCTCCGGGACAGGGGGCCTACGAGCAGTACTTC.